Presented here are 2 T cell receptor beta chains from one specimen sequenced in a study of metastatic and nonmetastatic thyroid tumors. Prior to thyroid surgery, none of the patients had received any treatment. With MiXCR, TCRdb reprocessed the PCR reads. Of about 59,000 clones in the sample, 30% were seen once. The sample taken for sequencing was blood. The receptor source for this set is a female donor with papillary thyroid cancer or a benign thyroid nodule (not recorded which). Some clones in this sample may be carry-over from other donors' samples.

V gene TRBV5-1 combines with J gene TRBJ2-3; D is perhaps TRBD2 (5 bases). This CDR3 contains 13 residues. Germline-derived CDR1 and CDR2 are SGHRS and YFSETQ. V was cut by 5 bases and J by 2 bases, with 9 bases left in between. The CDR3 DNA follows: TGCGCCAGCAGAGGAGGAAACACAGATACGCAGTATTTT. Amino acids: CASRGGNTDTQYF.

CDR3: CASSPRTGGSGNTIYF. In DNA form, the CDR3 reads TGTGCCAGCAGCCCTAGGACAGGGGGCTCTGGAAACACCATATATTTT. V gene TRBV11-3 combines with J gene TRBJ1-3; 10 bases align to TRBD1. This CDR3 region has 16 residues. CDR1 is SGHNT and CDR2 is YENEEA in the germline V gene. After removal of 5 bases from V and 0 bases from J, the junction contained 4 bases not matched to a gene.